This note documents a single T cell receptor beta chain sequence. Original analysis: Estimation of nucleated cell counts was performed using reference gene primer amplification. Sequencing was performed with immunoSEQ multiplex PCR; in TCRdb, only in-frame clones are kept and a portion is missing. The D gene and trimming were derived from the DNA, and the V and J assignments and clone size from that table. The sample has about 250,000 clones; around nine tenths are singletons. The ends lost 8 bases at V and 2 bases at J; junction bases unmatched: 9. In germline, CDR1 is MNHEY, CDR2 SMNVEV (reference sequence). The CDR3 loop spans 15 amino acids. The record originates from a study of blood T cell repertoires in COVID-19. About the research overall: The cDNA or gDNA used as material had been derived from T cells, B-cell-depleted T cells, or PBMCs.

Participant-reported clinical history was the basis for cohort assignment. The sequence was collected from a woman aged 18-29 years who had recovered from COVID-19. This chain joins TRBV27 and TRBJ2-1; TRBD2 aligns across 7 bases. The source material was PBMCs or T cells enriched from blood (not recorded which). CDR3 sequence: CASASGGRAYNEQFF. CDR3 coding DNA: TGTGCCAGCGCCTCTGGAGGGAGGGCCTACAATGAGCAGTTCTTC.